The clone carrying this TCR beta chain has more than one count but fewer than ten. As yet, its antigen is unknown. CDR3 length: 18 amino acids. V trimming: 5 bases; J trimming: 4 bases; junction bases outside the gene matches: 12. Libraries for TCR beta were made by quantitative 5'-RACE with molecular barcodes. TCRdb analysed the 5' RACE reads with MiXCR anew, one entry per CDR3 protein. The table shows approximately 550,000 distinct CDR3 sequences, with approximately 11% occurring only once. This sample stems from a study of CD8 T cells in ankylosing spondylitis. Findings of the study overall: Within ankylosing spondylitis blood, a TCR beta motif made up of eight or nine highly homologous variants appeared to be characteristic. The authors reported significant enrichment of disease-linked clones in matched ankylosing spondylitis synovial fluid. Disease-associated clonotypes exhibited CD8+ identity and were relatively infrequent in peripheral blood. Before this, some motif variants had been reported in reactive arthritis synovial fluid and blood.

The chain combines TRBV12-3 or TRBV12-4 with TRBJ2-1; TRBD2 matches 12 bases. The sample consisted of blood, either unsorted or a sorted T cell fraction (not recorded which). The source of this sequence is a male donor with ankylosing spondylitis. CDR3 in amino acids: CASSPTSGSDLGYNEQFF. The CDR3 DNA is TGTGCCAGCAGTCCGACTAGCGGGAGCGATTTAGGGTACAATGAGCAGTTCTTC.